This TCR beta chain was retrieved from a study of blood T cell repertoires in COVID-19 (TCRdb year 2020). Some background on the complete study: The collaborator samples originated in the United States, Italy and Spain and spanned the acute and convalescent phases of COVID-19. The prospective study material was composed of cDNA or gDNA derived from T cells, B-cell-depleted T cells, or PBMCs. Deeply sampled blood TCRbeta repertoires from subjects exposed to, actively infected with, or recovered from COVID-19 were included in the dataset. A freely available public database, intended as a resource for researchers studying the immune response to SARS-CoV-2, is where the repertoires were released. Samples were obtained from the ongoing ImmuneRACE study (first 160 participants) and from approximately 1,200 subjects provided by 6 global collaborators. Sample metadata almost always included a de-identified subject ID, COVID-19 status, age in years and sex. HLA class I and class II types, where available, came from metadata supplied by the sample provider rather than from assay-based typing.

Here is what the overall study found, with its caveats: The quantity of clinical and demographic metadata differed by source and by participant and was supplied without curation.

The CDR3, from cysteine to phenylalanine, totals 16 residues. The retained sequence is limited to the CDR3, 48 bases, with the frame set at the first base. Trimming leaves V shorter by 3 bases and J shorter by 1 base, with the junction holding 4 bases beyond the gene matches. CDR1 and CDR2 were assigned from the germline V gene as KGHDR and SFDVKD. The immunoSEQ Assay, a bias-controlled multiplex PCR, was used to amplify TCRbeta CDR3 regions from genomic DNA. From the authors' description of their analysis: Nucleated cell counts per sample were estimated from amplification of reference gene primers within the assay. Sequence reads were collapsed and filtered to measure the absolute abundance of every unique TCRbeta CDR3 rearrangement. Productive Simpson clonality was computed per sample as the square root of Simpson's diversity index over productive rearrangements. TCRdb limited this immuneACCESS table to in-frame rearrangements with V and J called. A share of clones is missing; checked studies link under half to unresolved V genes, and the rest is unexplained. V and J calls and clone size are as listed in that table; D and trimming were resolved from the DNA. In this sample the table shows about 200,000 clones, 65% to 85% of which occur a single time. Around 8.7% of the sample is taken by the ten largest.

Collaborating institutions collected whole blood in K2EDTA tubes following their own protocols. For TCRbeta analysis, collaborators shipped samples as frozen whole blood, isolated PBMCs, or DNA extracted from either of those sample types. Details on this clone: The antigen this receptor binds is unknown. Base qualities are not at hand, and no much larger clone is one base apart.

This TCR was recovered from a woman between 50 and 59 years old with acute or convalescent COVID-19. This chain joins TRBV24-1 to TRBJ2-2, with 7 bases matching TRBD2. Specimen: peripheral blood. The base sequence is TGTGCCACCAGTGATATCCTAGCGGAGAACACCGGGGAGCTGTTTTTT. It encodes CATSDILAENTGELFF.